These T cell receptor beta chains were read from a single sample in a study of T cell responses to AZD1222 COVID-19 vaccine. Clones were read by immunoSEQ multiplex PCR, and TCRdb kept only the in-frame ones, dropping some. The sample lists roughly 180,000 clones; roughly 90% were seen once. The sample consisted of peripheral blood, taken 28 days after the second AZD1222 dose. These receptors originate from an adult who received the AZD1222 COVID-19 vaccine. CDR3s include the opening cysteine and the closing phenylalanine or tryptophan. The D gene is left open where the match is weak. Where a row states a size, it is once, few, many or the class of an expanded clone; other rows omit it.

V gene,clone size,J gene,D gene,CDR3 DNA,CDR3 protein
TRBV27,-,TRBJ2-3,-,TGTGCCAGCAGTTTAACCCTCCTCACAGATACGCAGTATTTT,CASSLTLLTDTQYF
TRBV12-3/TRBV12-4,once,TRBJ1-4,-,TGTGCCAGCAGGTACAGGGATGGTGAAAAACTGTTTTTT,CASRYRDGEKLFF
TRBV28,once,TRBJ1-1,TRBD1,TGTGCCAGCAGTTTCCGCTTTGGGACAGGGTACACTGAAGCTTTCTTT,CASSFRFGTGYTEAFF
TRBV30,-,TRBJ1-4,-,TGTGCCTGGAGTTTAGGGGCCGATGAAAAACTGTTTTTT,CAWSLGADEKLFF
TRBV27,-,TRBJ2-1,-,TGTGCCAGCAGTTTATTAAGGTTCAATGAGCAGTTCTTC,CASSLLRFNEQFF
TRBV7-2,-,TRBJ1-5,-,TGTGCCAGCAGCCTGAACAGCAATCAGCCCCAGCATTTT,CASSLNSNQPQHF
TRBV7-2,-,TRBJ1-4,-,TGTGCCAGCAGCTTAGTCGCGGCAGCCGCAACTAATGAAAAACTGTTTTTT,CASSLVAAAATNEKLFF
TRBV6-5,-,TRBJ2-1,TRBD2,TGTGCCAGCAGTTACTCTCTCGCTAGCGGGTACAATGAGCAGTTCTTC,CASSYSLASGYNEQFF
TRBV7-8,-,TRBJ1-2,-,TGTGCCAGCAGCTTAGGCCTTACGAGTGGCTACACCTTC,CASSLGLTSGYTF
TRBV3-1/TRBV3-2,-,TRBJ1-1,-,TGTGCCAGCAGCCGGGGGGTTAACACTGAAGCTTTCTTT,CASSRGVNTEAFF
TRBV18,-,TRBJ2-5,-,TGTGCCAGCTCACCAAACCAAGAGACCCAGTACTTC,CASSPNQETQYF
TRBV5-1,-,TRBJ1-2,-,TGCGCCAGCAGCTTCGGACGGAGCCCTGCGTCTGTCTATGGCTACACCTTC,CASSFGRSPASVYGYTF
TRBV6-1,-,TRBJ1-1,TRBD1,TGTGCCAGCAGTGACCCTGCCCCGGGACAGGGGCACACTGAAGCTTTCTTT,CASSDPAPGQGHTEAFF
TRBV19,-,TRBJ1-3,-,TGTGCCAGTAGTGCCCGGTCCGGAGGAAACACCATATATTTT,CASSARSGGNTIYF
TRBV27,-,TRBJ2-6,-,TGTGCCAGCAGTGCTCAATTCTCTGGGGCCAACGTCCTGACTTTC,CASSAQFSGANVLTF
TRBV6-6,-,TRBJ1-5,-,TGTGCCAGCAGTTACTCGGAGATATCACTAGATCAGCCCCAGCATTTT,CASSYSEISLDQPQHF
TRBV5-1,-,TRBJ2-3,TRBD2,TGCGCCAGCTCTAGCGGGGTTAACACAGATACGCAGTATTTT,CASSSGVNTDTQYF
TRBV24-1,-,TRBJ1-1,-,TGTGCCACGAGGGGGGGGCACACTGAAGCTTTCTTT,CATRGGHTEAFF
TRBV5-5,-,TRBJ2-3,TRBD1,TGTGCCAGCAGCCGGGGACAGTACACAGATACGCAGTATTTT,CASSRGQYTDTQYF
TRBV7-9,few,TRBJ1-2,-,TGTGCCAGCAGCTTAGGTGGGGACTATGGCTACACCTTC,CASSLGGDYGYTF
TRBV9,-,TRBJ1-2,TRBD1,TGTGCCAGCAGCGTGGGGGGTTCGACAGGGAAGGGCTACACCTTC,CASSVGGSTGKGYTF
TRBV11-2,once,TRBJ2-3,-,TGTGCCAGCACCAGGACTAGCACAGATACGCAGTATTTT,CASTRTSTDTQYF
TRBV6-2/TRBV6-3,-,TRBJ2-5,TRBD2,TGTGCCAGCAGTTACTCGAGGGTTGCGCGACCTAGCGGGGGGGAGACCCAGTACTTC,CASSYSRVARPSGGETQYF
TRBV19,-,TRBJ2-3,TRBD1,TGTGCCAGTACCACGGGACAGGGTGGGGCAGATACGCAGTATTTT,CASTTGQGGADTQYF
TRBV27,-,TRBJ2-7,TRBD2,TGTGCCAGCAGTTGGGGACCCTTAGGGACTATCCTCTTC,CASSWGPLGTILF
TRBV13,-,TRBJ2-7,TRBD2,TGTGCCAGCAGCTTACAAGCGGGAGGGCCGGGAGAGCAGTACTTC,CASSLQAGGPGEQYF
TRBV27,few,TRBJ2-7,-,TGTGCCAGCTCCGATTTGGGGACATTTACCTACGAGCAGTACTTC,CASSDLGTFTYEQYF
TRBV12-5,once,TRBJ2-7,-,TGTGCTAGTGGTTTGACACCACCTGCTACCGGCTACGAGCAGTACTTC,CASGLTPPATGYEQYF
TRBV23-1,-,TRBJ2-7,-,TGCGCCAGCAGTCAATCCGCCAGCCCCTACGAGCAGTACTTC,CASSQSASPYEQYF
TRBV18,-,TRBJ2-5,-,TGTGCCAGCTCACCAAGGGGCGAGACCCAGTACTTC,CASSPRGETQYF
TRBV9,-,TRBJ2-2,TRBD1,TGTGCCAGCAGCGCCCCCCGACAGGGGGCCCTTGCGGCCGGGGAGCTGTTTTTT,CASSAPRQGALAAGELFF
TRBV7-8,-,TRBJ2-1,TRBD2,TGTGCCAGCAGCTTAGCGCCGGCTAGCGGGACCTACAATGAGCAGTTCTTC,CASSLAPASGTYNEQFF